This is a list of T cell receptor beta chains from one sample in a study of cytomegalovirus exposure and HLA in healthy donors. Some clones are missing from TCRdb's copy, which holds only in-frame ones; the method was immunoSEQ multiplex PCR. This repertoire shows some 130,000 clones, 60% to 75% found once; its top ten account for about 1.5%. The sequenced material came from PBMCs. The receptors were sampled from a human donor in good health. Both conserved end residues are part of each CDR3. A D gene is named only where the DNA matches it firmly. A row's size may be missing; if present it is once, few, many or a size class.

d_call j_call clone_size v_call cdr3_aa cdr3_nt
TRBD2 TRBJ2-7 . TRBV9 CASSRLAGLDEQYF TGTGCCAGCTCGCGACTAGCGGGACTCGACGAGCAGTACTTC
. TRBJ2-7 . TRBV9 CASSSSLSENPSADEQYF TGTGCCAGCAGCTCCTCCCTTAGCGAGAACCCCTCCGCGGACGAGCAGTACTTC
TRBD1 TRBJ1-1 . TRBV11-2 CASSFYRDRVDKDTEAFF TGTGCCAGCAGCTTTTACCGGGACAGGGTTGACAAGGACACTGAAGCTTTCTTT
. TRBJ2-7 . TRBV4-1 CASSQDPTGVAGEQYF TGCGCCAGCAGCCAAGACCCAACAGGAGTCGCAGGCGAGCAGTACTTC
TRBD2 TRBJ2-5 . TRBV6-5 CASSYSTSGRPETQYF TGTGCCAGCAGTTACTCTACTAGCGGGAGGCCGGAGACCCAGTACTTC
. TRBJ2-7 . TRBV4-2 CASSQGLTELVQYF TGTGCCAGCAGCCAAGGTCTAACGGAGCTCGTGCAGTACTTC
TRBD1 TRBJ1-5 once TRBV19 CASSTIGTGRTGSDSNQPQHF TGTGCCAGTAGTACAATCGGGACAGGGCGAACCGGCAGTGATAGCAATCAGCCCCAGCATTTT
TRBD2 TRBJ2-7 . TRBV7-2 CASSLGGLGGIGEQYF TGTGCCAGCAGCTTAGGGGGACTAGGGGGAATTGGCGAGCAGTACTTC
TRBD2 TRBJ2-7 . TRBV12-5 CASGPGLAGLGGEQYF TGTGCTAGTGGTCCGGGACTAGCGGGCCTTGGTGGCGAGCAGTACTTC
. TRBJ1-4 . TRBV19 CASSTLSLEKLFF TGTGCCAGTAGTACCCTCAGTTTGGAAAAACTGTTTTTT
TRBD1 TRBJ1-2 . TRBV19 CASSVDRGTTNYGYTF TGTGCCAGTAGTGTAGACAGGGGAACTACTAACTATGGCTACACCTTC
. TRBJ2-7 few TRBV2 CASGKGPQYEQYF TGTGCCAGCGGGAAGGGGCCGCAGTACGAGCAGTACTTC
TRBD2 TRBJ2-4 . TRBV5-4 CASSPGTSGRGDIQYF TGTGCCAGCAGCCCCGGGACTAGCGGGAGGGGGGACATTCAGTACTTC
TRBD1 TRBJ2-7 few TRBV11-2 CASSLGTGEIYEQYF TGTGCCAGCAGCTTGGGGACAGGGGAAATCTACGAGCAGTACTTC
. TRBJ2-2 few TRBV6-6 CASSPQGGDAGELFF TGTGCCAGCAGCCCACAGGGGGGGGACGCCGGGGAGCTGTTTTTT
TRBD2 TRBJ2-1 . TRBV12-5 CASGTGTSEYNEQFF TGTGCTAGTGGTACCGGGACTAGCGAATACAATGAGCAGTTCTTC
TRBD1 TRBJ1-1 few TRBV7-3 CASSLQGGRNTEAFF TGTGCCAGCAGCCTCCAAGGGGGCAGAAACACTGAAGCTTTCTTT
TRBD2 TRBJ2-3 . TRBV5-1 CASSLQGREGPDTQYF TGCGCCAGCAGCTTGCAGGGCAGGGAGGGTCCAGATACGCAGTATTTT
. TRBJ2-2 . TRBV11-1 CASSSTITGIGELFF TGTGCCAGCAGCAGCACTATTACAGGGATCGGGGAGCTGTTTTTT
TRBD2 TRBJ2-1 few TRBV25-1 CASSAGLARNEQFF TGTGCCAGCAGTGCGGGACTAGCGAGAAATGAGCAGTTCTTC
. TRBJ2-5 . TRBV9 CASSVAPRTGQETQYF TGTGCCAGCAGCGTAGCCCCCAGAACAGGGCAAGAGACCCAGTACTTC
TRBD2 TRBJ2-3 . TRBV9 CASSVEGQREGQKTDTQYF TGTGCCAGCAGCGTAGAAGGTCAGCGGGAGGGCCAAAAAACAGATACGCAGTATTTT
TRBD2 TRBJ2-1 few TRBV19 CASCKTSETYNEQFF TGTGCCAGCTGTAAGACTAGCGAGACCTACAATGAGCAGTTCTTC